Below, one T cell receptor beta chain is given with its context. The antigen remains unidentified. The data originate from a study of T cells in localized non-small cell lung cancer. General observations from the study: Owing to sequencing of a solitary tumor region, heterogeneity cannot be discounted.

Assay used: immunoSEQ multiplex PCR; TCRdb lists only in-frame clones, some missing. The data show roughly 26,000 clones, 80% to 95% seen once. The CDR3 extends over 13 amino acids. Between the trimmed V and J ends, which lost 4 bases and 8 bases, there was a span of 14 bases. The V gene's germline CDR1 is LNHDA and CDR2 SQIVND (reference sequence). This clonotype was sampled from an older female donor with stage II squamous cell lung carcinoma. The rearrangement uses TRBV19 and TRBJ1-2; D is undetermined. The sample here was peripheral blood, taken before any cancer treatment. The CDR3 sequence: CASSNREMSGYTF. The CDR3 DNA follows: TGTGCCAGTAGTAACCGGGAGATGAGCGGCTACACCTTC.